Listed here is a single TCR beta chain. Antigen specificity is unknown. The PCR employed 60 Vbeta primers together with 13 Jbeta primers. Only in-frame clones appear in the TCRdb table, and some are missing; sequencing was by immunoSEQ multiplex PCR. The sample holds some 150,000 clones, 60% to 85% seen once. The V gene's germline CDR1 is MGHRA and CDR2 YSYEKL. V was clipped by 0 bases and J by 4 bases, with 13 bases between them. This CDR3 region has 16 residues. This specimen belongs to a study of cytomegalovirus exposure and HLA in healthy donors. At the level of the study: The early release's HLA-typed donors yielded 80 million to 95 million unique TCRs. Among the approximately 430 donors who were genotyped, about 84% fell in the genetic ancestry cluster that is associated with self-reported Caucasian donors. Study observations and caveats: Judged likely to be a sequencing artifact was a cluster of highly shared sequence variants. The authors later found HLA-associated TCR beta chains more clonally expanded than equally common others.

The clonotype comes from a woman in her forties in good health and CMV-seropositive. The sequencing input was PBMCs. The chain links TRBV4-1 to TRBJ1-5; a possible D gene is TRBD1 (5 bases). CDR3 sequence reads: CASSQEGGGGNQPQHF. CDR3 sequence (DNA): TGCGCCAGCAGCCAAGAAGGTGGGGGGGGTAATCAGCCCCAGCATTTT.